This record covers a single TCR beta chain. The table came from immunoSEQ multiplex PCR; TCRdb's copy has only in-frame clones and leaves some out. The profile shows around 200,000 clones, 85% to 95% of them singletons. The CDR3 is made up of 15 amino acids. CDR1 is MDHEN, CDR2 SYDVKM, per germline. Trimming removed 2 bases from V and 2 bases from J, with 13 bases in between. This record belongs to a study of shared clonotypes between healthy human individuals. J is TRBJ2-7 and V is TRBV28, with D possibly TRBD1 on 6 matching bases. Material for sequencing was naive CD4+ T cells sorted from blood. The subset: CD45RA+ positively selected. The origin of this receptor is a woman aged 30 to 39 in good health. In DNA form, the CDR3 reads TGTGCCAGCAGTTTAGGGTCAGGGGCAACCTACGAGCAGTACTTC. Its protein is CASSLGSGATYEQYF.